The clone carrying this T cell receptor beta chain showed up many times. Its antigen is as yet unknown. Alpha and beta constant-region primers primed reverse transcription of around 500 ng RNA. Separate chain-specific third strand synthesis with multiplexing indices produced the alpha and beta libraries. TCRdb re-analysed the 5' RACE reads in MiXCR, keeping a single row per CDR3 protein. The table lists under 20,000 distinct CDR3 sequences, around a tenth of them singletons, with about 3% in the top ten. This sample stems from a study of HIV-infected patients and healthy controls. Whole-study results and caveats: Only sixteen HIV-infected individuals were processed, a major limit on how widely findings apply.

Whole blood was used without fractionation, so all unsorted peripheral T cells were included. This CDR3 contains 13 residues. V was shortened by 6 bases and J by 9 bases, with 15 bases between the two germline ends. Germline CDR1 is KGHSH and CDR2 is LQKENI. This TCR was recovered from an adult in good health. J is TRBJ2-4 and V is TRBV18; the D gene is possibly TRBD2 (6 bases). The sample consisted of blood. The CDR3 sequence is CASSGGATSIQYF. The CDR3 nucleotides are TGTGCCAGCTCCGGCGGGGCGACGAGCATTCAGTACTTC.